The clone carrying this T cell receptor (beta chain) came up a few times. As yet, its antigen is unknown. Template switching with 5'RACE generated the TCR cDNA and added a universal primer site and UMIs. Each CDR3 protein gets one entry after TCRdb re-called the 5' RACE reads with MiXCR. The repertoire holds almost 600,000 distinct CDR3 sequences, with approximately 15% as singletons. These data are taken from a study of T cells after yellow fever vaccination. Germline V CDR1 and CDR2: MNHNS, SASEGT. Trimming removed 7 bases from V and 0 bases from J, with 7 bases in between. CDR3 size: 14 residues. Findings and limits, study-wide: In FACS-sorted repertoires, abundant clonotypes from the bulk population could appear as contaminants. Peaking on day 5 versus 15, the secondary response was faster but weaker. Reappearance after the booster was seen for most primary-vaccination clones, at 95% to 98% CD4 and 70% to 90% CD8.

This sequence joins TRBV6-1 and TRBJ1-6; D gene ambiguous. The receptor was isolated from a man in his thirties or forties who received the YFV17D yellow fever vaccine. The source was PBMCs, collected on the day of the yellow fever booster vaccination. The CDR3 sequence is CASTRSSYNSPLHF. Written as DNA, the CDR3 is TGTGCCAGCACCCGCAGCTCCTATAATTCACCCCTCCACTTT.